This T cell receptor beta chain is drawn from a study of blood T cell repertoires in COVID-19. The CDR3 contains 14 residues. V lost 6 bases to trimming and J lost 0 bases, with 9 bases between them. Looked up from germline, CDR1 is MNHNY and CDR2 is SVGAGI (reference sequence). Per the authors' pipeline: Researchers report that nucleated cell counts were estimated from reference gene primer amplification. Sequencing was performed with immunoSEQ multiplex PCR; in TCRdb, only in-frame clones are kept and a portion is missing. Clone size and the V and J calls come from that table; the DNA yielded D and trimming. This table has about 42,000 clones, roughly 87% appearing once.

The rearrangement joins TRBV6-6 to TRBJ1-5; no clear D gene. This receptor was obtained from an elderly woman in a cohort sampled during active or convalescent COVID-19. Sequenced input: peripheral blood. The CDR3 loop is CASSQTNSNQPQHF. The CDR3 nucleotides read TGTGCCAGCAGCCAGACAAATAGCAATCAGCCCCAGCATTTT.